This is a list of T cell receptor beta chains from one sample in a study of cytomegalovirus exposure and HLA in healthy donors. Repertoires were generated with immunoSEQ multiplex PCR, while TCRdb's copy carries only in-frame clones and drops some. The data contain 100,000 to 140,000 clones, 81% of them singletons. The specimen sequenced was PBMCs. Receptors originate from a man aged 25 to 40 in good health and CMV-seronegative. Each CDR3 is given with its conserved first and last residue. The D gene is left open where the match is weak. Clone size appears in some rows only: once, few, many, or a class for an expanded clone.

TRBJ2-7 | - | TRBD2 | TRBV6-5 | TGTGCCAGCAGTTACTCCACTAGCGGATTGGCCTACGAGCAGTACTTC | CASSYSTSGLAYEQYF
TRBJ2-7 | - | TRBD1 | TRBV30 | TGTGCCTGGGAACCGGGACAGGGGGTTGGCGAGCAGTACTTC | CAWEPGQGVGEQYF
TRBJ1-5 | - | - | TRBV9 | TGTGCCAGCAGCGCCGACAGGACTGATAGCAATCAGCCCCAGCATTTT | CASSADRTDSNQPQHF
TRBJ2-1 | - | - | TRBV19 | TGTGCCAGTATGATTTCGAGCGGTCCGTGGGATGAGCAGTTCTTC | CASMISSGPWDEQFF
TRBJ2-1 | - | - | TRBV28 | TGTGCCAGCAGTTTAGGGCGGGACTCCTACAATGAGCAGTTCTTC | CASSLGRDSYNEQFF
TRBJ1-2 | - | - | TRBV5-6 | TGTGCCAGCAGCTACGGGTTGGGGCAGGGATCTAACTATGGCTACACCTTC | CASSYGLGQGSNYGYTF
TRBJ1-3 | - | - | TRBV4-1 | TGCGCCGCAGGCCAGAACTCTGGAAACACCATATATTTT | CAAGQNSGNTIYF
TRBJ2-7 | - | TRBD2 | TRBV7-9 | TGTGCCAGCAGCTACCGGTTGGGTGGTACGGCTAGCGGCAGCTACGAGCAGTACTTC | CASSYRLGGTASGSYEQYF
TRBJ1-2 | - | - | TRBV27 | TGTGCCAGCAGTTATCGGCCAGGGCAGGCCTATGGCTACACCTTC | CASSYRPGQAYGYTF
TRBJ1-5 | - | - | TRBV7-2 | TGTGCCAGCAGCTCTGTCAGTCAGGGGAACCAGCCCCAGCATTTT | CASSSVSQGNQPQHF
TRBJ2-5 | - | - | TRBV18 | TGTGCCAGCTCACCAACGGCAGGTTCGGAGACCCAGTACTTC | CASSPTAGSETQYF
TRBJ2-5 | - | TRBD2 | TRBV6-1 | TGTGCCAGCATCTGGACTAGCGGGGGGGGAGAGACCCAGTACTTC | CASIWTSGGGETQYF
TRBJ2-1 | - | TRBD2 | TRBV27 | TGTGCCAGCAGTTTGCTAGCGGAGTACAATGAGCAGTTCTTC | CASSLLAEYNEQFF
TRBJ1-1 | - | - | TRBV19 | TGTGCCTCCCATCTGGGGCGCTATACTGAAGCTTTCTTT | CASHLGRYTEAFF
TRBJ2-5 | - | TRBD2 | TRBV7-7 | TGTGCTAGCAGCTTAGCGCTAGCGGGAGGGCAAGAGACCCAGTACTTC | CASSLALAGGQETQYF
TRBJ2-1 | - | TRBD2 | TRBV6-5 | TGTGCCAGCAGTTACTCCGGGACTAGCGGCCCTTGGGAGCAGTTCTTC | CASSYSGTSGPWEQFF
TRBJ2-1 | - | TRBD2 | TRBV10-1 | TGCGCCGTAGCGGGGGGGCTTTCCTACAATGAGCAGTTCTTC | CAVAGGLSYNEQFF
TRBJ2-5 | - | - | TRBV7-2 | TGTGCCAGCAGCCCAAAGAGGACTGATCAAGAGACCCAGTACTTC | CASSPKRTDQETQYF
TRBJ1-2 | - | - | TRBV5-1 | TGCGCCAGCAGCCCACACAGGGTGAGCTATGGCTACACCTTC | CASSPHRVSYGYTF
TRBJ1-6 | - | TRBD1 | TRBV7-2 | TGTGCCAGCAGGCCAACCGGGACAGATATTTCACCCCTCCACTTT | CASRPTGTDISPLHF
TRBJ2-1 | once | - | TRBV5-1 | TGCGCCAGCAGCATCGACTGGAAAGCCTACAATGAGCAGTTCTTC | CASSIDWKAYNEQFF
TRBJ2-3 | - | TRBD2 | TRBV5-1 | TGCGCCAGCAGCTTGGATCCGGGGGGGCCCCCAGATACGCAGTATTTT | CASSLDPGGPPDTQYF
TRBJ2-1 | - | - | TRBV4-1 | TGCGCCAGCAGCCAACCTCCAGGATCGAAGGATGAGCAGTTCTTC | CASSQPPGSKDEQFF
TRBJ2-6 | - | TRBD2 | TRBV7-6 | TGTGCCAGCACCTCGACTAGCGGGCGCTCTGGGGCCAACGTCCTGACTTTC | CASTSTSGRSGANVLTF
TRBJ2-1 | - | TRBD2 | TRBV5-1 | TGCGCCAGCAGTATCCTAGCGGGAGCATACAATGAGCAGTTCTTC | CASSILAGAYNEQFF
TRBJ1-5 | few | - | TRBV4-2 | TGTGCCAGCAGCCAAGATCGGGGAGGGGTCCAGCCCCAGCATTTT | CASSQDRGGVQPQHF
TRBJ2-1 | - | - | TRBV25-1 | TGTGCCAGCAGTGAATCGCGTCGATTCGGTGCCTTTATCTTC | CASSESRRFGAFIF
TRBJ2-5 | - | - | TRBV4-1 | TGCGCCAGCAGCCAAGTGGTTGGGGCTCCCCCGCGGGAGACCCAGTACTTC | CASSQVVGAPPRETQYF
TRBJ2-7 | - | TRBD1 | TRBV27 | TGTGCCAGCAGTTTGGGACAGTCCTACGAGCAGTACTTC | CASSLGQSYEQYF
TRBJ2-7 | few | - | TRBV4-1 | TGCGCCAGCAGCGGGGGCCCCTACGAGCAGTACTTC | CASSGGPYEQYF
TRBJ2-7 | - | TRBD1 | TRBV28 | TGTGCCAGCAGACCTACGGGACAGGGCTACGAGCAGTACTTC | CASRPTGQGYEQYF
TRBJ2-7 | - | - | TRBV18 | TGTGCCAGCTCACCACCCCTGGGGCTACGCGAGCAGTACTTC | CASSPPLGLREQYF
TRBJ1-1 | - | - | TRBV7-8 | TGTGCCAGCAGCCCAGGTCGGGGGGCTTACACTGAAGCTTTCTTT | CASSPGRGAYTEAFF
TRBJ2-7 | - | TRBD2 | TRBV11-2 | TGTGCCAGCAGCTTAGGCCCGGGGGGGAAATACGAGCAGTACTTC | CASSLGPGGKYEQYF
TRBJ1-4 | - | - | TRBV6-1 | TGTGCCGGAAAAGTTGGGGGACTGAGTAATGAAAAACTGTTTTTT | CAGKVGGLSNEKLFF
TRBJ2-7 | - | TRBD1 | TRBV4-1 | TGCGCCAGCAGCCAAGATCGACAGGGGGATTTCTACGAGCAGTACTTC | CASSQDRQGDFYEQYF